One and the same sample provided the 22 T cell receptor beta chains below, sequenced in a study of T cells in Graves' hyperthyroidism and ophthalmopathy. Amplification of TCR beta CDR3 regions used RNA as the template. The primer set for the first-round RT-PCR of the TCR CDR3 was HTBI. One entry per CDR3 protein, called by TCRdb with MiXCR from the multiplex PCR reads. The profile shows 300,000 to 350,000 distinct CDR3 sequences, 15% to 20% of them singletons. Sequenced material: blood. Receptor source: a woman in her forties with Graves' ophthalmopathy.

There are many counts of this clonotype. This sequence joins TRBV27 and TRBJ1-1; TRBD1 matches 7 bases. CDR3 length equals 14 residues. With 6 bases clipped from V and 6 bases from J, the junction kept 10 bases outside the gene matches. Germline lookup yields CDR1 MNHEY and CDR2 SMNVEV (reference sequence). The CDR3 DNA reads TGTGCCAGCAGAAACAGGGGCGGGAGCGCTGAAGCTTTCTTT. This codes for CASRNRGGSAEAFF.

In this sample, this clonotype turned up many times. The CDR3 protein is CASSQGLQSGTRTYEQYF. The CDR3 region has the DNA TGTGCCAGCAGCCAAGGTCTTCAAAGCGGCACCAGGACCTACGAGCAGTACTTC. The rearrangement uses TRBV4-2 and TRBJ2-7; perhaps TRBD2 as D (5 bases). V lost 1 base and J 2 bases, leaving 21 bases between the germline ends. In germline, CDR1 is LGHNA, CDR2 YNFKEQ. The CDR3 loop spans 18 amino acids.

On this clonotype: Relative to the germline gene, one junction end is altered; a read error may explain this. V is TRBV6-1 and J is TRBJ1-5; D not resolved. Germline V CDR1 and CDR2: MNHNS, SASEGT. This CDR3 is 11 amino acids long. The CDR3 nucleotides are TGTGCCAACAGCCCAGGTCAGCCCCAGCTTTTT. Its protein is CANSPGQPQLF.

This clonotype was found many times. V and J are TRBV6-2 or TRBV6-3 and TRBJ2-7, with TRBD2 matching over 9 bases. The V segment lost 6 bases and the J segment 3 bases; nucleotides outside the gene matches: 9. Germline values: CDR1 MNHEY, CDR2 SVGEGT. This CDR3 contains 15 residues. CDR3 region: CASRNIAGANYEQYF. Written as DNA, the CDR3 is TGTGCCAGCAGAAACATAGCGGGAGCGAACTACGAGCAGTACTTC.

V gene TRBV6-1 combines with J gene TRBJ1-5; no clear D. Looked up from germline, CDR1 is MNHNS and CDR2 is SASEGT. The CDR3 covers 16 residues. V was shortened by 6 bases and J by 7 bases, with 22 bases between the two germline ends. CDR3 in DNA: TGTGCCAGCAGACGGAAGGAAAATTCACCCCTCCAGCCCCAGCATTTT. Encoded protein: CASRRKENSPLQPQHF.

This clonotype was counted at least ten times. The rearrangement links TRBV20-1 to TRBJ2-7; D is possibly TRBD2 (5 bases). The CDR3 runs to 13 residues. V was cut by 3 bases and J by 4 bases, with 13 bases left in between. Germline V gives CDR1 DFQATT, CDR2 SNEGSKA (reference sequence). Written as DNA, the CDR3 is TGCAGTGCTAGGGGGAGAGTGGGGTACGAGCAGTACTTC. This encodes CSARGRVGYEQYF.

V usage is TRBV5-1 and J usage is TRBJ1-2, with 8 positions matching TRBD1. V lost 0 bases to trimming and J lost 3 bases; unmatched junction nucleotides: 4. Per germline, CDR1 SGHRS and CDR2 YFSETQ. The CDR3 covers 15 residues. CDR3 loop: CASSLAVTGDYGYTF. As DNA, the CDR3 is TGCGCCAGCAGCTTGGCAGTGACAGGGGACTATGGCTACACCTTC.

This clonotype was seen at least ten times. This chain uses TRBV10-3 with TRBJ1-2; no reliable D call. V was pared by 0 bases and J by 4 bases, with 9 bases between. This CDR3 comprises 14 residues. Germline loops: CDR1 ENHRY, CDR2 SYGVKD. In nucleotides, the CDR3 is TGTGCCATCAGTGAGTCGCCTCTTGCCTATGGCTACACCTTC. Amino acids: CAISESPLAYGYTF.

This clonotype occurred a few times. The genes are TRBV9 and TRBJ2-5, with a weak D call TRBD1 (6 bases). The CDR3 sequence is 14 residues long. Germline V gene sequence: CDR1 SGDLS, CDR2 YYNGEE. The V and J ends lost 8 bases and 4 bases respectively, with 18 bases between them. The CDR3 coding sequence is TGTGCCAGTTCCAGGGGCCCGGCAGTAGAGACCCAGTACTTC. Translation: CASSRGPAVETQYF.

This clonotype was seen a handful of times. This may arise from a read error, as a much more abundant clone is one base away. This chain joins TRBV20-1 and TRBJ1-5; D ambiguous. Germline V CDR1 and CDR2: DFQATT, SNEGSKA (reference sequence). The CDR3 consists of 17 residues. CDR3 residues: CSVRDRLTADSNQPQHF. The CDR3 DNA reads TGCAGTGTTAGAGATAGATTAACAGCTGATAGCAATCAGCCCCAGCATTTT.

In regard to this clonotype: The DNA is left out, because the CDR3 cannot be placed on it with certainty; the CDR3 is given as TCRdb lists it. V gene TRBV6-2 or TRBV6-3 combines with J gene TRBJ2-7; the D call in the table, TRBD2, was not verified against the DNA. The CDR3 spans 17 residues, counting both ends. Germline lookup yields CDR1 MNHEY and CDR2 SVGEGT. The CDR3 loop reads CACSARPTSGSSYEQYF.

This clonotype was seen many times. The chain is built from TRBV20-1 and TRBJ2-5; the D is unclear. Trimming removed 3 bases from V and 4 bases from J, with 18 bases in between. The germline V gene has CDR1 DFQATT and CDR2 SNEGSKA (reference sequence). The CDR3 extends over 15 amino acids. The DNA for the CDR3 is TGCAGTGCTAGTTCTGTGAGTAGGGTTGGAGAGACCCAGTACTTC. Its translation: CSASSVSRVGETQYF.

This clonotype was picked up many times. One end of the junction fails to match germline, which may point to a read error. The DNA for the CDR3 is TGTGCCAGCAGTCCACTTAGTGGGCTAGGTCACTTC. This encodes CASSPLSGLGHF. The chain couples TRBV28 to TRBJ2-5; D is undetermined. The germline CDR1 and CDR2 sequences are MDHEN and SYDVKM. This CDR3 is 12 amino acids long.

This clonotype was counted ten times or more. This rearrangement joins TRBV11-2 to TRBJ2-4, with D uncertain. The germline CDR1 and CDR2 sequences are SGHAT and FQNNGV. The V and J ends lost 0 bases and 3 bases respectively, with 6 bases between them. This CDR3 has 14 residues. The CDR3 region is CASSLEVGKNIQYF. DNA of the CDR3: TGTGCCAGCAGCTTAGAGGTGGGCAAAAACATTCAGTACTTC.

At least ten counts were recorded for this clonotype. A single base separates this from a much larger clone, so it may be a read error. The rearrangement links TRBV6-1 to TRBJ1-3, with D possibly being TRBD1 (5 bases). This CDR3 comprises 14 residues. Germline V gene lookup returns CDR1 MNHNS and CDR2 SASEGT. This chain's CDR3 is CASRMGRSGDTIYF. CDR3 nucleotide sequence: TGTGCCAGCAGGATGGGACGATCTGGAGACACCATATATTTT.

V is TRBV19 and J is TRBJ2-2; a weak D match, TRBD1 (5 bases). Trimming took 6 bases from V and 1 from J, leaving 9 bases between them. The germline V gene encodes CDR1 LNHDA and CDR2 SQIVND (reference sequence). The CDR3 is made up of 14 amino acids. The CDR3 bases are TGTGCCAGTAGCCATACAGGGAACACCGGGGAGCTGTTTTTT. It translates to CASSHTGNTGELFF.

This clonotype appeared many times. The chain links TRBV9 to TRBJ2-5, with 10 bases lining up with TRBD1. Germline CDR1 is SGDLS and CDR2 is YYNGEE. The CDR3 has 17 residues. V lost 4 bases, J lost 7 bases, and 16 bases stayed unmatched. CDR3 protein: CASSPTTGTGAGGTQYF. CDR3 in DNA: TGTGCCAGCAGCCCAACGACCGGGACAGGGGCGGGTGGGACCCAGTACTTC.

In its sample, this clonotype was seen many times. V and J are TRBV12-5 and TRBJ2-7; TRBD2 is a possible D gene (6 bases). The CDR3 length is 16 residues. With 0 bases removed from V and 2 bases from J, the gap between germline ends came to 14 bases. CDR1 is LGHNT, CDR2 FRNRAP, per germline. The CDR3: CASGLVRSGTPYEQYF. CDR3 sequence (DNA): TGTGCTAGTGGTTTGGTACGATCAGGGACTCCCTACGAGCAGTACTTC.

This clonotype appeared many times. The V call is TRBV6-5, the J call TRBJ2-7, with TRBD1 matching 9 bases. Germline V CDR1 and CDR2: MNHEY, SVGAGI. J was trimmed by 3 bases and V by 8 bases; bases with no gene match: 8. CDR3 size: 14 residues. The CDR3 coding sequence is TGTGCCAGCCGCCGGGACAGGGTAAACTACGAGCAGTACTTC. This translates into CASRRDRVNYEQYF.

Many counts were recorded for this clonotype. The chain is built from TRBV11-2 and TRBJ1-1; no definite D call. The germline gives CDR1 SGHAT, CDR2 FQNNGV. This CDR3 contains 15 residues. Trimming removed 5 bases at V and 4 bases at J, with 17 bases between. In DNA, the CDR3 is TGTGCCAGCAGCCAGGCTCCAACCCAAGGCACTGAAGCTTTCTTT. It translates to CASSQAPTQGTEAFF.

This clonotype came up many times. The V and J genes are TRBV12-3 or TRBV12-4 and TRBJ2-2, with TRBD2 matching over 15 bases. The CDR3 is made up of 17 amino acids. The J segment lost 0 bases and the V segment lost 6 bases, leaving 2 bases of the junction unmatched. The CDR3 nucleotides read TGTGCCAGCAGGGGACTAGCGGGGGGAACGAACACCGGGGAGCTGTTTTTT. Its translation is CASRGLAGGTNTGELFF.

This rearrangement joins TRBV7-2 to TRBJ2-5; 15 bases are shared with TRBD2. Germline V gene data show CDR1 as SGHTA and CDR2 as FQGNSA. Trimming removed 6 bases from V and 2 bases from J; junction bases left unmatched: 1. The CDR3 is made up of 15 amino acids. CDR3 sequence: CASRGTSGGQETQYF. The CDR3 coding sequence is TGTGCCAGCAGAGGGACTAGCGGGGGGCAAGAGACCCAGTACTTC.